This entry describes one T cell receptor beta chain. This clonotype has only a few counts. The specificity of this receptor is unknown. Base qualities are missing; no much larger clone stands one base away. This record comes from a study of neurological immune-mediated disorders (dated by TCRdb to the late 2010s). Describing the broader study: Peripheral blood TCR-beta repertoires from HTLV-I-associated myelopathy (HAM/TSP) patients, multiple sclerosis patients and healthy controls were compared by UMI-based sequencing. Longitudinal samples, technical triplicates and paired sorted CD4+ and CD8+ T-cell subsets, alongside PBMC samples, were included among the roughly 98 TCR-beta libraries. Longitudinal HAM/TSP and healthy donors were sampled at 3 time-points each (about 3-40 month intervals). The cohort included 68 subjects: some 14 with HAM/TSP, roughly 34 with multiple sclerosis, and 20 or so healthy controls. The full study reports these points: The highest TCR clonal expansion was observed in HAM/TSP patients, whereas the lowest was observed in MS patients, even when compared with healthy controls. No identical CDR3 amino acid sequences were shared among expanded clones across subjects, suggesting private TCR-beta repertoires in all groups.

cDNA was synthesized by template-switch 5'RACE using a primer with a 10-nucleotide random unique molecular identifier that tagged each TCR transcript. Every sequencing run covered 15-18 subjects and yielded more than 160 million TCR-beta sequences. Total RNA was extracted with the RNeasy kit. The KAPA Real-time Library Amplification kit was used to amplify TCR-beta VDJ regions with primers targeting the TCR constant region and the 5'RACE anchor. A first PCR added sample indexes and Illumina adaptors, after which a second PCR increased the library yield. The roughly 650 bp TCR product was size-selected on a 2% E-gel SizeSelection system after Ampure bead purification. Library quality was checked on a Bioanalyzer, concentration was measured with Qubit, and libraries were quantified with the Kapa Library Quantification kit before pooling. An Illumina HiSeq 2500 was used to sequence the libraries paired-end at 2 x 150 bp. To increase sequence diversity, about 24-32% phiX was spiked into each library pool. As for how the authors treated the data: Quality-filtered reads were processed with the UMI-based MiGEC pipeline, and over 85% of raw TCR sequences were removed by the MiGEC pipeline during error correction. IMGT germline references were used for aligning VDJ genes, and each clonotype was defined as a unique CDR3 amino acid sequence together with its V-J genes. Clonal expansion, Shannon diversity and CDR3 relatedness were evaluated with VDJtools (CalcPairwiseDistances, ClusterSamples), while phylogenetic trees were built in CLCbio workbench. A clone was classed as expanded if it had 8 or more unique UMIs, a cutoff based on coefficient-of-variation modelling across technical triplicates. In TCRdb, the public reads were trimmed at Q25 with fastp and aligned with MiXCR, with productive beta chains retained. Rows with a matching CDR3 protein are joined into one entry that keeps the most common DNA and genes. The V and J calls come from TCRdb's annotation, not from the publication. The sample table lists 55,000 to 65,000 distinct CDR3 sequences, more than 8% of them with a count of one. The ten top clones hold around an eighth of the sample.

V is pared back by 6 bases and J by 2 bases, with 14 bases lying between the germline termini. In the germline V gene (reference sequence), CDR1 corresponds to DFQATT and CDR2 to SNEGSKA. The CDR3, cysteine through phenylalanine, is 14 amino acids long. The only DNA kept is the CDR3, 42 bases in frame from the first base. The meaning of the sample's time point label: longitudinal time-point 2. Blood bank volunteers in Maryland, USA served as the healthy controls. For unsorted PBMC libraries, 2 million PBMCs were used after storage in RNAlater at -80 degrees C until RNA extraction. Peripheral blood underwent Ficoll-Hypaque density gradient centrifugation to isolate PBMCs, which were then cryopreserved in liquid nitrogen.

The chain joins TRBV20-1 to TRBJ1-3; TRBD1 might be the D gene, on 6 matching bases. The sequence was obtained from a man aged 30 to 39 in good health. Sequencing was carried out using PBMCs. In nucleotides, the sequence is TGCAGTGCAACTCCACAGGGCGCTGGAAACACCATATATTTT. Translated, this gives CSATPQGAGNTIYF.